This TCR beta chain was recorded in a study of T cells in Graves' hyperthyroidism and ophthalmopathy (dated by TCRdb to between 2019 and 2020). Regarding the study in general: Peripheral blood was collected at initial diagnosis, before any treatment. A discovery cohort of fewer than 110 patients, fewer than 50 with Graves' ophthalmopathy and 55 to 60 with stable Graves' hyperthyroidism, was used to find distinguishing TCR V-J signatures. Prospective prediction of ophthalmopathy was tested in an independent validation cohort consisting of fewer than 20 hyperthyroidism patients and over 15 patients who later progressed to ophthalmopathy. The roughly 90 discovery patients were divided at random into training and test sets in a 7:3 ratio. In addition, the study compared T-cell repertoires in thyroid tissue and in blood from several Graves' hyperthyroidism patients. Following sampling, methimazole starting at 30 mg daily was given to hyperthyroidism patients, and high-dose intravenous methylprednisolone was given to ophthalmopathy patients. The paper reports TCR Vbeta CDR3 sequencing of roughly 140 peripheral blood samples: 40 or so ophthalmopathy, 75 to 80 hyperthyroidism and around 17 progressor patients. Results and caveats for the whole study, not just this receptor: Ophthalmopathy was separated from stable hyperthyroidism by a 13 V-J signature model, with around 88% sensitivity and 81% to 82% specificity obtained in cross-validation and 80%/75% obtained in testing. Most expanded thyroid clonotypes (frequency above 0.001) were also detected in blood, suggesting blood repertoires may reflect thyroid immune responses. Sample size was not statistically predetermined, and investigators were not blinded to group allocation. During validation, the model predicted progression to ophthalmopathy a median of around 7 months ahead of onset, with almost 71% sensitivity and 72.22% specificity.

The hyperthyroidism patients were between 18 and 65 years old and newly diagnosed, with a disease duration of less than 2 months. Exclusion was applied to patients with uncontrolled infections, other autoimmune diseases, pregnancy or lactation. Diagnoses relied on clinical symptoms, serum thyroxine and TRAb, thyroid ultrasound and orbital computed tomography. Blood from progressor patients was drawn when they were first diagnosed with hyperthyroidism, before any ophthalmopathy symptoms appeared. PBMCs were isolated from roughly 10 ml of fresh peripheral blood by Ficoll-Paque density gradient centrifugation. Progressor patients were first diagnosed with Graves' hyperthyroidism and then developed ophthalmopathy during follow-up. Trizol reagent was used to extract total RNA, and RNA quality was then checked on an Agilent 2100 Bioanalyzer. About this clonotype: Its antigen is currently not known. Base-call qualities are not available, and no considerably larger clone is one nucleotide away.

TCR beta CDR3 regions were amplified from RNA transcripts. The TCR CDR3 was subjected to a first round of RT-PCR using the HTBI primer set and the Qiagen OneStep RT-PCR kit. Libraries were constructed in a second round of multiplex PCR, after which size selection and purification were carried out. Libraries were sequenced paired-end with 100 bp reads on an Illumina HiSeq2000. The source study handled its data this way. Raw data were processed with SOAPnuke, discarding reads with adapters, uncalled bases, mean Phred below 15, or no exact constant-primer or identifier match. COPE v1.2.5 was used to merge the high-quality paired reads, and each unique nucleotide sequence was defined as a clonotype. MiTCR v1.1 was used to align the clonotypes against IMGT TRBV, TRBD and TRBJ reference segments. Only V-J combinations with frequency above 0.0001, covering 98% to 99.2% of repertoires, were analysed. A TCS score was defined as the ratio of F50 (clonal expansion) to E x V (chaos), with BLOSUM62-based TCRdist applied between CDR3 peptides within each V-J. Welch's t-statistics and random forest reduced approximately 520 V-J features to roughly 13, which were used in a naive Bayes classifier (R e1071). TCRdb's own reprocessing of the public reads used fastp at Q25 and MiXCR and kept productive beta chains. For every CDR3 protein sequence, its rows merge into one entry that carries the most common genes and DNA. The V and J calls were determined by TCRdb, not by the authors. The sample records some 380,000 distinct CDR3 sequences, approximately 12% of which are singletons. The ten largest account for around 21% of the sample.

The CDR3 sequence holds 15 residues, the cysteine and phenylalanine included. Only the CDR3 part of the read is kept: 45 bases, read in frame from the first base. V is trimmed back by 2 bases and J by 4 bases, and the junction contains 6 bases that no gene match accounts for. The germline V gene encodes CDR1 SGDLS and CDR2 YYNGEE. The V and J genes are TRBV9 and TRBJ2-7; 10 of the junction bases match TRBD2. The specimen sequenced was blood. This sequence originates from a young man with Graves' hyperthyroidism that later progressed to Graves' ophthalmopathy. The CDR3 is CASSVRVLAGYEQYF. The DNA sequence is TGTGCCAGCAGCGTGAGGGTACTAGCGGGATACGAGCAGTACTTC.